This T cell receptor (beta chain) was sequenced in a study of TIL therapy for anti-PD-1-resistant metastatic lung cancer. Looking at the study overall: A few tumors were EGFR-mutant and two were ALK-rearranged. Study outcomes and limitations: This highly selected cohort may not generalize to typical lung cancer patients. Compared with baseline intratumoral T cells, expanded TIL cultures were more clonal and less diverse (around 5.7% vs 31%).

As regards this clone: What it recognizes is unknown.

The CDR3 consists of 15 residues. Trimming pared 1 base from V and 2 bases from J, leaving 6 bases between. The germline CDR1 and CDR2 sequences are SGHNT and YENEEA. The immunoSEQ assay was v3. Sequencing used immunoSEQ multiplex PCR; TCRdb keeps in-frame clones, though not all of them. Of some 7,000 clones listed, 62% were seen once; the top ten hold about 8.3%. Specified time point: pre-treatment sample, taken before nivolumab and TIL therapy. Pleural nodules or supraclavicular lymph nodes made up most of the excised metastases sampled. Tumor harvest preceded PD-1/PD-L1 blockade, followed by nivolumab treatment.

This chain joins TRBV11-3 and TRBJ2-6; D not resolved. The receptor's source is a person aged 25 to 80 with non-small cell lung cancer. Sequencing used tumor tissue, obtained at baseline. CDR3 DNA: TGTGCCAGCAGCTTAGGGGGAACTGGGGCCAACGTCCTGACTTTC. As protein: CASSLGGTGANVLTF.